This note documents a single T cell receptor (beta chain) sequence. Its antigen remains unidentified. This sample was taken from a study of radiation and T cells in renal cell carcinoma. Findings and caveats of the study: No pretreatment tumor biopsies were available for baseline clonotypes. From baseline, blood top tumor clonotypes peaked at 2 weeks post-radiation.

Time point defined: baseline pretreatment blood. Treatment meaning: 15 Gy SBRT to primary tumor, nephrectomy 4 weeks later. Radiation-treated patients gave blood at baseline, week 2 and week 4. Clear cell pathology was present in this patient's renal cell carcinoma. Generated by immunoSEQ multiplex PCR, the TCRdb table keeps only in-frame clones and is missing some. The sample yields under 55,000 clones, roughly 84% seen once. The germline V gene has CDR1 LNHDA and CDR2 SQIVND (reference sequence). CDR3 length: 15 residues. V was clipped by 2 bases and J by 5 bases, with 15 bases between them. This clonotype was sampled from a woman in her 70s with renal cell carcinoma. V is TRBV19 and J is TRBJ1-1; the D gene is possibly TRBD1 (5 bases). This specimen consisted of blood, obtained from a patient whose treatment included radiotherapy and nephrectomy. DNA of the CDR3: TGTGCCAGTAGTATAACCTCCCGGGACCGGACTGAAGCTTTCTTT. This codes for CASSITSRDRTEAFF.